The clone carrying this TCR beta chain was counted a few times. These data originate in a study of beta chain features in type 1 diabetes. V lost 6 bases and J 3 bases, leaving 16 bases between the germline ends. Germline values: CDR1 SGDLS, CDR2 YYNGEE. This CDR3 is built from 15 residues. Expressed TCRB transcripts were sequenced, since all the RNA that had been isolated was reverse transcribed. Generated by immunoSEQ multiplex PCR, the TCRdb table keeps only in-frame clones and is missing some. The table has about 40,000 clones, 49% seen once; the top ten hold roughly 0.7%. Source material: central memory CD4+ T cells from blood. The source is a woman aged 18-29 years in good health. The genes are TRBV9 and TRBJ2-1; TRBD2 might be the D (5 bases). The CDR3 coding sequence is TGTGCCAGCACCCCGGGCGGGCAGAGCTACAATGAGCAGTTCTTC. As protein: CASTPGGQSYNEQFF.